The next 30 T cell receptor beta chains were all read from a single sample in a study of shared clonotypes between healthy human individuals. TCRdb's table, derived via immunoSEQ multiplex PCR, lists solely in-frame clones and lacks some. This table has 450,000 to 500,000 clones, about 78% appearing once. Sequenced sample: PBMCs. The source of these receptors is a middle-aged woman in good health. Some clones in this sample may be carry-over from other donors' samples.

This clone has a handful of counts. The CDR3 nucleotides read TGTGCCAGTAGTATCCCCGGGACAGGGGCGTACAATGAGCAGTTCTTC. This sequence encodes CASSIPGTGAYNEQFF. The gene calls are TRBV19 and TRBJ2-1; TRBD1 aligns across 10 bases. The junction had 6 bases not matched to a gene; V was cut back by 3 bases and J by 4 bases. Germline loops: CDR1 LNHDA, CDR2 SQIVND (reference sequence). The CDR3 extends over 16 amino acids.

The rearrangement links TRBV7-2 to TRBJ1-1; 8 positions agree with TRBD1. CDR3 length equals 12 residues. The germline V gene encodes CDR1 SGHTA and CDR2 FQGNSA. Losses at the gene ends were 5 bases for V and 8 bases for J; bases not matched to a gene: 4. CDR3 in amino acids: CASSPRTGEAFF. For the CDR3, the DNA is TGTGCCAGCAGCCCACGGACAGGGGAAGCTTTCTTT. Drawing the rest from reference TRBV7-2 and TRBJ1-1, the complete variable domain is GAGVSQSPSNKVTEKGKDVELRCDPISGHTALYWYRQSLGQGLEFLIYFQGNSAPDKSGLPSDRFSAERTGGSVSTLTIQRTQQEDSAVYLCASSPRTGEAFFGQGTRLTVV.

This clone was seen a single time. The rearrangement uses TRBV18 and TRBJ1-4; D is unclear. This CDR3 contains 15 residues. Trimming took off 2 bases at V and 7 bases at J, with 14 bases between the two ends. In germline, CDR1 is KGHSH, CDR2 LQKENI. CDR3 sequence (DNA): TGTGCCAGCTCACCAGGTTATCCCGGCGGTGAAAAACTGTTTTTT. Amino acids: CASSPGYPGGEKLFF.

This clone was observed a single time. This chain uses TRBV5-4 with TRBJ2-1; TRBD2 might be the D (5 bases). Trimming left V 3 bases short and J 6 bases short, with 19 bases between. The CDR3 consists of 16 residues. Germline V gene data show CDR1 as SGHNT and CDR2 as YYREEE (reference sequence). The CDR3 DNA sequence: TGTGCCAGCAGCTCAGCAGAGTGGGGAGCTAGCAATGAGCAGTTCTTC. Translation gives CASSSAEWGASNEQFF.

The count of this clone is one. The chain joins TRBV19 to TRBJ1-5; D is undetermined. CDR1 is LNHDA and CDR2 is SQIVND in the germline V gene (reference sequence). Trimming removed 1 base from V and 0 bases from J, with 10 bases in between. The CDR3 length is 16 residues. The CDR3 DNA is TGTGCCAGTAGTATAGTCACAGACTCTAGCAATCAGCCCCAGCATTTT. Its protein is CASSIVTDSSNQPQHF.

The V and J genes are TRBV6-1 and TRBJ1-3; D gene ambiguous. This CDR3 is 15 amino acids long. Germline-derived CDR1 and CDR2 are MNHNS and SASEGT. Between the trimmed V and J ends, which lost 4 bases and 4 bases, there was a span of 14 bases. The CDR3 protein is CASSAVEGSGNTIYF. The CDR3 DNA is TGTGCCAGCAGTGCAGTAGAGGGCTCCGGAAACACCATATATTTT.

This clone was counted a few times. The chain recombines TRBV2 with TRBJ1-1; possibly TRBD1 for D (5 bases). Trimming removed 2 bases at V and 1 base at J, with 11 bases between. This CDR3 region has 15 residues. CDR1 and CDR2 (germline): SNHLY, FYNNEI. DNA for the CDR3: TGTGCCAGCAGTGAATCTAGGACACAGAACACTGAAGCTTTCTTT. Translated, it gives CASSESRTQNTEAFF.

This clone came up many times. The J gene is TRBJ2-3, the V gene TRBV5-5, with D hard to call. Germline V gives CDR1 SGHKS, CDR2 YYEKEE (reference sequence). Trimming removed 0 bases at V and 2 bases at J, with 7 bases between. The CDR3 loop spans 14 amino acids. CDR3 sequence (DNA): TGTGCCAGCAGCTTGGTAGGCACCACAGATACGCAGTATTTT. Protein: CASSLVGTTDTQYF.

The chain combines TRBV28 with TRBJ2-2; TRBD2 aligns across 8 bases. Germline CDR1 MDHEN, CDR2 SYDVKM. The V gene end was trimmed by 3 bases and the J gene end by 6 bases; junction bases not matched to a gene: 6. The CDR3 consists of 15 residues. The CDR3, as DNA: TGTGCCAGCAGTTTGGTCGGGAGGGCCTCCGGGGAGCTGTTTTTT. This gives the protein CASSLVGRASGELFF.

The CDR3 loop is CASSLTRFGQGESGNTIYF. The CDR3 nucleotides are TGTGCCAGCTCACTAACTCGATTCGGACAGGGGGAGTCTGGAAACACCATATATTTT. This chain connects TRBV18 to TRBJ1-3; TRBD1 agrees at 10 bases. The germline V gene has CDR1 KGHSH and CDR2 LQKENI. With 4 bases clipped from V and 1 base from J, the junction kept 13 bases outside the gene matches. The CDR3 runs 19 residues. Drawing the rest from reference TRBV18 and TRBJ1-3, the complete variable domain is NAGVMQNPRHLVRRRGQEARLRCSPMKGHSHVYWYRQLPEEGLKFMVYLQKENIIDESGMPKERFSAEFPKEGPSILRIQQVVRGDSAAYFCASSLTRFGQGESGNTIYFGEGSWLTVV.

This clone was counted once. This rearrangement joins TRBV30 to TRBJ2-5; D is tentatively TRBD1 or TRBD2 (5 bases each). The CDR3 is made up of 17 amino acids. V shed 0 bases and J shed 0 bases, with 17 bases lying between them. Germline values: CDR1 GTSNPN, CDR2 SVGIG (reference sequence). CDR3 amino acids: CAWSVPRPGQYQETQYF. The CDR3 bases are TGTGCCTGGAGTGTACCCCGCCCGGGGCAGTACCAAGAGACCCAGTACTTC. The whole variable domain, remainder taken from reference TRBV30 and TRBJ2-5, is SQTIHQWPATLVQPVGSPLSLECTVEGTSNPNLYWYRQAAGRGLQLLFYSVGIGQISSEVPQNLSASRPQDRQFILSSKKLLLSDSGFYLCAWSVPRPGQYQETQYFGPGTRLLVL.

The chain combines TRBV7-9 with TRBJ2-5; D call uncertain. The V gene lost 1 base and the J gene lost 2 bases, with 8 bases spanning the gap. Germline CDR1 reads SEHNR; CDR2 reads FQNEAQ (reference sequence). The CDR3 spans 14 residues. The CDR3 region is CASSLEGAQETQYF. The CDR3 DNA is TGTGCCAGCAGCTTAGAGGGCGCTCAAGAGACCCAGTACTTC.

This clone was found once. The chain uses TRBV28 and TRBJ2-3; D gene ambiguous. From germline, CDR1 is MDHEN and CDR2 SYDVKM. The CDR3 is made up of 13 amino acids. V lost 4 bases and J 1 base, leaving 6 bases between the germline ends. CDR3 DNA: TGTGCCAGCAGTTCCCCCGGCACAGATACGCAGTATTTT. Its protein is CASSSPGTDTQYF. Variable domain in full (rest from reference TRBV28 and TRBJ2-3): DVKVTQSSRYLVKRTGEKVFLECVQDMDHENMFWYRQDPGLGLRLIYFSYDVKMKEKGDIPEGYSVSREKKERFSLILESASTNQTSMYLCASSSPGTDTQYFGPGTRLTVL.

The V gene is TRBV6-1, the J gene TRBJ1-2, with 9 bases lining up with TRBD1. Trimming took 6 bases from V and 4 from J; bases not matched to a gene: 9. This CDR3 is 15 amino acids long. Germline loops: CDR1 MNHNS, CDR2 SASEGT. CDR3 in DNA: TGTGCCAGCAGGAGGGGACAGGGTGAATCCTATGGCTACACCTTC. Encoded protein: CASRRGQGESYGYTF.

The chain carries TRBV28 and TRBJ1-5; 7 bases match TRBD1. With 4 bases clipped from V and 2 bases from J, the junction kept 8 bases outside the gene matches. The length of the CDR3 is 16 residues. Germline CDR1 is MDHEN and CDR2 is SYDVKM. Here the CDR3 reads CASSYGGQFGNQPQHF. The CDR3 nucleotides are TGTGCCAGCAGTTATGGGGGACAGTTTGGCAATCAGCCCCAGCATTTT.

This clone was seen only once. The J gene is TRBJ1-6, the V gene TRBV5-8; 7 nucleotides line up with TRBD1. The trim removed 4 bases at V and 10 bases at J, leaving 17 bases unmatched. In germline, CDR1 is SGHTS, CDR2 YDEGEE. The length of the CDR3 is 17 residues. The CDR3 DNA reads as TGTGCCAGCAGCCTTCTCGAGGGGGCGATTGTGATCTCACCCCTCCACTTT. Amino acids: CASSLLEGAIVISPLHF.

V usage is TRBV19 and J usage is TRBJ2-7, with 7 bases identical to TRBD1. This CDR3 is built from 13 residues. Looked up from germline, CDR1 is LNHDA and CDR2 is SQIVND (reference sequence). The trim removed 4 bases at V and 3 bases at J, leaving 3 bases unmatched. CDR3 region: CASSNPGGYEQYF. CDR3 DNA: TGTGCCAGTAGTAATCCAGGGGGCTACGAGCAGTACTTC.

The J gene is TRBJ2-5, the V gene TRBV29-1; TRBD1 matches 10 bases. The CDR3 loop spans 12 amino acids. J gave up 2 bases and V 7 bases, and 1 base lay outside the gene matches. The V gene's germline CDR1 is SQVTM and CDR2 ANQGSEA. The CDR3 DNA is TGCAGCGGGACAGGGGGACAAGAGACCCAGTACTTC. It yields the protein CSGTGGQETQYF.

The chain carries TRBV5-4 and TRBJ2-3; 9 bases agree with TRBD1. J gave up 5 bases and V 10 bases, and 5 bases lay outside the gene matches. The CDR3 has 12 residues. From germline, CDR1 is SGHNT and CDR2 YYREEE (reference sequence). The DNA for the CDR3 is TGTGCCTACAGGGGGCGGGAAGATACGCAGTATTTT. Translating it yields CAYRGREDTQYF. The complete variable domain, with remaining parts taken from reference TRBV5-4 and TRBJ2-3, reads ETGVTQSPTHLIKTRGQQVTLRCSSQSGHNTVSWYQQALGQGPQFIFQYYREEENGRGNFPPRFSGLQFPNYSSELNVNALELDDSALYLCAYRGREDTQYFGPGTRLTVL.

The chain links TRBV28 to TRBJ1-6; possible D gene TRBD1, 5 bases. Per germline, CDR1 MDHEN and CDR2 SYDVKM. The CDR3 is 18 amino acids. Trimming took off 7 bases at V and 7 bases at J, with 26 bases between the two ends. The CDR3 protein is CASTSRDGRSWGNSPLHF. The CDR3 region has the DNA TGTGCCAGCACCTCCCGAGATGGCAGGTCCTGGGGGAATTCACCCCTCCACTTT. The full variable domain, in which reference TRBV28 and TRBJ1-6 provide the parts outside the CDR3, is DVKVTQSSRYLVKRTGEKVFLECVQDMDHENMFWYRQDPGLGLRLIYFSYDVKMKEKGDIPEGYSVSREKKERFSLILESASTNQTSMYLCASTSRDGRSWGNSPLHFGNGTRLTVT.

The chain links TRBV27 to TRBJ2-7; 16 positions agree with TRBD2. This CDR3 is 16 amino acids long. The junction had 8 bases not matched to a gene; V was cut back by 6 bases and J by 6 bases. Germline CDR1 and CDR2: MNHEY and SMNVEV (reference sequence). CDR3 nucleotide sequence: TGTGCCAGCAGGGGACTAGCGGGAGGGCCCTCGGGCGAGCAGTACTTC. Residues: CASRGLAGGPSGEQYF.

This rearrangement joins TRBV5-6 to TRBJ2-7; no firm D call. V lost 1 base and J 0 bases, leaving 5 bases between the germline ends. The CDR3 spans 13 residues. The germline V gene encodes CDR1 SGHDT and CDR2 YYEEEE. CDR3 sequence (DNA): TGTGCCAGCAGCTTGCGGCCCTCCTACGAGCAGTACTTC. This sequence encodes CASSLRPSYEQYF.

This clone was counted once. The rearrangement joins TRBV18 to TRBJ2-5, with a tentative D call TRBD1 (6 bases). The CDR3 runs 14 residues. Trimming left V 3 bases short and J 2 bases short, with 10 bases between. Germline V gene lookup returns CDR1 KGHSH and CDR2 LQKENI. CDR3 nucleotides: TGTGCCAGCTCACCTCGGACAGAGCAAGAGACCCAGTACTTC. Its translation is CASSPRTEQETQYF.

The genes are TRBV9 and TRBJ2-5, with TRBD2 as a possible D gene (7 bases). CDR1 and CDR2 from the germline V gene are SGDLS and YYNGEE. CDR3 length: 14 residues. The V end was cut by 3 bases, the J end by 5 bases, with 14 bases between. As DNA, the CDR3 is TGTGCCAGCAGCGAGGGGGGGGTTCGGGAGACCCAGTACTTC. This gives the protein CASSEGGVRETQYF.

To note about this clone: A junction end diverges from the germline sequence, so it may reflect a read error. In DNA form, the CDR3 reads TGTGCCAGCAGCTTGGCTGGAGGGGACAGTACCTCCTTC. Translating it yields CASSLAGGDSTSF. V usage is TRBV7-6 and J usage is TRBJ1-2, with 7 positions matching TRBD1. The CDR3 spans 13 residues. Germline values: CDR1 SGHVS, CDR2 FNYEAQ.

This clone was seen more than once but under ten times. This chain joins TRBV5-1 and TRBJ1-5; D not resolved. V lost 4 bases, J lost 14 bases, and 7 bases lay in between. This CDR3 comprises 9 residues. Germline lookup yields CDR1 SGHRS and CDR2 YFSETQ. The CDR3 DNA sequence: TGCGCCAGCAGCCTAAGAAAGCATTTT. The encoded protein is CASSLRKHF.

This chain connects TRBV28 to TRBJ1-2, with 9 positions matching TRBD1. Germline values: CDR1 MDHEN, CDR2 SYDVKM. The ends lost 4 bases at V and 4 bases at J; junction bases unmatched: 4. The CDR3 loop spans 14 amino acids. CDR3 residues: CASSSGQGSYGYTF. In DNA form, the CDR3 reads TGTGCCAGCAGTTCCGGACAGGGGAGCTATGGCTACACCTTC.

CDR3 sequence: CASSFDGSVTDTQYF. CDR3 in DNA: TGCGCCAGCAGCTTCGACGGGAGTGTCACAGATACGCAGTATTTT. V and J are TRBV5-1 and TRBJ2-3, with D maybe TRBD2 (6 bases). The V end was cut by 2 bases, the J end by 2 bases, with 12 bases between. This CDR3 region has 15 residues. Germline lookup yields CDR1 SGHRS and CDR2 YFSETQ.

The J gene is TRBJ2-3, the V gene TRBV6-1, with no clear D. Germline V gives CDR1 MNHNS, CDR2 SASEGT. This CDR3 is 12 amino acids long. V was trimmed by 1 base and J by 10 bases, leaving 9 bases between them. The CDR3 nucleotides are TGTGCCAGCAGTGAAGGTTGGTGGGCGCAGTATTTT. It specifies CASSEGWWAQYF.

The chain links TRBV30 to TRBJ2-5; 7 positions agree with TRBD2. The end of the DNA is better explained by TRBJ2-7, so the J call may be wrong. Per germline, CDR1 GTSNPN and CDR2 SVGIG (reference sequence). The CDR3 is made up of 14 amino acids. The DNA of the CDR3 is TGTGCCTGGAGTGGCGGGAGCCCCATCTACGAGCAGTACTTC. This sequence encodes CAWSGGSPIYEQYF.